This TCR beta chain was found in a study of T-cell memory formation after mild COVID-19. TCRdb fed the 5' RACE reads into MiXCR, producing one record per CDR3 protein. Of some 450,000 distinct CDR3 sequences listed, roughly 17% were seen once; the top ten hold around a fifth. In this sample, this clonotype turned up a few times. The sequence was obtained from a man between 18 and 29 years old who had mild COVID-19 (a few samples of this study predate the infection). Cell type and time point are not known. Sequenced: PBMCs or a T cell subset sorted from them (not recorded which).

For the CDR3, the DNA is TGTGCCAGCAGTCTTGGAAGGACCCAGTACTTC. This codes for CASSLGRTQYF. V gene TRBV2 combines with J gene TRBJ2-5; no clear D gene. Germline V CDR1 and CDR2: SNHLY, FYNNEI. V dropped 5 bases and J dropped 7 bases, with 8 bases sitting between them. CDR3 size: 11 residues. The entire variable domain, with the rest obtained from reference TRBV2 and TRBJ2-5, is as follows: EPEVTQTPSHQVTQMGQEVILRCVPISNHLYFYWYRQILGQKVEFLVSFYNNEISEKSEIFDDQFSVERPDGSNFTLKIRSTKLEDSAMYFCASSLGRTQYFGPGTRLLVL.